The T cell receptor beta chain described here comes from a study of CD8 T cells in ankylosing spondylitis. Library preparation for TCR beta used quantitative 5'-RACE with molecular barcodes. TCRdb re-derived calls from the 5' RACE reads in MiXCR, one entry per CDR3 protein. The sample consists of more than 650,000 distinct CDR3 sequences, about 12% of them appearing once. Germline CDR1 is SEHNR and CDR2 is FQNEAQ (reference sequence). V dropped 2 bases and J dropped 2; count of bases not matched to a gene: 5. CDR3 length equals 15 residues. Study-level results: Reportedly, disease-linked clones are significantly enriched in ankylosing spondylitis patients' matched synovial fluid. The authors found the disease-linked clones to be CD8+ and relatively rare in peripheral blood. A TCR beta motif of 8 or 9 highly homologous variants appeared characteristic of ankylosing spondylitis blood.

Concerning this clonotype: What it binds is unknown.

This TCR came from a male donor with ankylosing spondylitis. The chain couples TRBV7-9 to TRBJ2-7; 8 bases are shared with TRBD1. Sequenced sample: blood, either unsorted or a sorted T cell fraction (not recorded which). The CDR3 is CASSLRSRGPYEQYF. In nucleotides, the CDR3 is TGTGCCAGCAGCTTACGTTCCAGGGGGCCCTACGAGCAGTACTTC. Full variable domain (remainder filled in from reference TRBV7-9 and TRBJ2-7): DTGVSQNPRHKITKRGQNVTFRCDPISEHNRLYWYRQTLGQGPEFLTYFQNEAQLEKSRLLSDRFSAERPKGSFSTLEIQRTEQGDSAMYLCASSLRSRGPYEQYFGPGTRLTVT.